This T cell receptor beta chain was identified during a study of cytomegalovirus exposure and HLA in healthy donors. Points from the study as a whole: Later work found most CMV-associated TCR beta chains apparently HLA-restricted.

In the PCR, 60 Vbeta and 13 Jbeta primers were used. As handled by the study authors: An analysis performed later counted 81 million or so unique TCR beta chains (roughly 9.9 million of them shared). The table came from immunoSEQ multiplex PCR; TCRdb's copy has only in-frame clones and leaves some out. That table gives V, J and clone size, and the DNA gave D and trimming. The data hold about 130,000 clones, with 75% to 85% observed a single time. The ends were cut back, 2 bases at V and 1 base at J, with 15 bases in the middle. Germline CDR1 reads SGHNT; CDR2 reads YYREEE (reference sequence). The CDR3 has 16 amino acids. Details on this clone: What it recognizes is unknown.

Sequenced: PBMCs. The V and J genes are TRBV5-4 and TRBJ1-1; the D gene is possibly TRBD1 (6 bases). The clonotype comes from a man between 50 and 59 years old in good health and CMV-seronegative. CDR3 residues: CASSFSTGSENTEAFF. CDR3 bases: TGTGCCAGCAGCTTTTCTACAGGGTCGGAGAACACTGAAGCTTTCTTT.